The rows below give T cell receptor beta chains drawn from one sample of a study of cytomegalovirus exposure and HLA in healthy donors. Produced via immunoSEQ multiplex PCR; TCRdb's table is partial and in-frame only. The profile shows more than 90,000 clones, approximately 76% of them singletons. The material sequenced was PBMCs. Every receptor here comes from a man aged 40-55 years in good health and CMV-seronegative. The CDR3 runs from the conserved cysteine through the conserved F or W.

J gene | V gene | CDR3 protein
TRBJ2-2 | TRBV10-3 | CAINPGQGTGELFF
TRBJ2-1 | TRBV11-2 | CASGFRQGAYNEQFF
TRBJ2-5 | TRBV7-9 | CSSSRTEQETQYF
TRBJ1-5 | TRBV4-3 | CASSRNRGSNQPQHF
TRBJ1-4 | TRBV6-5 | CASSNRDKSNEKLFF
TRBJ2-3 | TRBV11-2 | CASSLRGPSTDTQYF
TRBJ1-1 | TRBV5-8 | CASSPRGTTNTEAFF
TRBJ2-5 | TRBV5-6 | CASSLGTVVEETQYF
TRBJ2-2 | TRBV4-2 | CASSQDPGAAGELFF
TRBJ1-5 | TRBV5-6 | CASSLLGTAGLSNQPQHF
TRBJ2-7 | TRBV6-5 | CASSHAGTSDYEQYF
TRBJ2-7 | TRBV11-2 | CASSVVGTGYVHEQYF
TRBJ1-2 | TRBV4-3 | CASSQEAHQGGTNYGYTF
TRBJ1-3 | TRBV5-1 | CASSSTPGGSAGNTIYF
TRBJ1-1 | TRBV5-5 | CASSISGTGYLPGAFF
TRBJ1-1 | TRBV5-4 | CASSLGQGAILVTEAFF
TRBJ2-3 | TRBV28 | CASSRFTGGRVDTQYF
TRBJ1-3 | TRBV18 | CASSGAGHVSGNTIYF
TRBJ1-1 | TRBV7-9 | CASSYGQGTEAFF
TRBJ2-2 | TRBV9 | CASSVVGGGFTGELFF
TRBJ1-1 | TRBV18 | CASSPRQNTEAFF
TRBJ2-2 | TRBV2 | CASSLDRNTGELFF
TRBJ2-1 | TRBV30 | CAREGGRYNEQFF
TRBJ2-3 | TRBV7-2 | CASSLGYSSDTQYF